These 23 T cell receptor beta chains came from one sample sequenced in a study of blood T cell repertoires in COVID-19. The method was immunoSEQ multiplex PCR; TCRdb's version includes in-frame clones alone and lacks a portion of them. The profile covers about 210,000 clones, with around 92% appearing a single time and 1% to 1.5% taken by the ten largest. Sequencing was done on a sample of peripheral blood. The receptors were gathered from a young man with acute or convalescent COVID-19.

The chain carries TRBV30 and TRBJ2-5; D possibly corresponds to TRBD2 (5 bases). The CDR3 is 12 amino acids. Trimming stripped 3 bases from V and 4 bases from J, with 9 bases between. CDR1 and CDR2 (germline): GTSNPN, SVGIG (reference sequence). Here the CDR3 reads CAWSLATETQYF. DNA of the CDR3: TGTGCCTGGAGCCTAGCCACAGAGACCCAGTACTTC.

The chain uses TRBV19 and TRBJ1-5; D remains unclear. The CDR3 runs 18 residues. The ends were cut back, 2 bases at V and 5 bases at J, with 22 bases in the middle. Per germline, CDR1 LNHDA and CDR2 SQIVND (reference sequence). In nucleotides, the CDR3 is TGTGCCAGTAGTATAACCCCATTAGGAGTTTGCCTCCATCAGCCCCAGCATTTT. Translating it yields CASSITPLGVCLHQPQHF.

The chain uses TRBV30 and TRBJ1-2; D remains ambiguous. CDR3 length: 15 residues. Trimming stripped 3 bases from V and 4 bases from J, with 18 bases between. Germline CDR1 GTSNPN, CDR2 SVGIG (reference sequence). The CDR3 protein is CAWRVRTAERYGYTF. CDR3 coding DNA: TGTGCCTGGAGGGTTCGGACTGCGGAGCGCTATGGCTACACCTTC. The full variable domain, completed using reference TRBV30 and TRBJ1-2, is SQTIHQWPATLVQPVGSPLSLECTVEGTSNPNLYWYRQAAGRGLQLLFYSVGIGQISSEVPQNLSASRPQDRQFILSSKKLLLSDSGFYLCAWRVRTAERYGYTFGSGTRLTVV.

V gene TRBV6-5 combines with J gene TRBJ2-1; 9 nucleotides line up with TRBD1. This CDR3 spans 13 amino acids. V trimming: 7 bases; J trimming: 8 bases; junction bases outside the gene matches: 6. Germline CDR1 is MNHEY and CDR2 is SVGAGI. The CDR3 DNA reads as TGTGCCAGCAAGGGACAGGGATTCTATGAGCAGTTCTTC. Amino acids: CASKGQGFYEQFF.

The V call is TRBV2, the J call TRBJ1-6; D is possibly TRBD1 (6 bases). Germline CDR1 SNHLY, CDR2 FYNNEI. Between the trimmed V and J ends, which lost 6 bases and 8 bases, there was a span of 14 bases. CDR3 size: 14 residues. Written as DNA, the CDR3 is TGTGCCAGCAGCGGAACAGGGCTACATTCACCCCTCCACTTT. As protein: CASSGTGLHSPLHF.

The chain is built from TRBV6-6 and TRBJ1-5; tentative D call: TRBD1 (5 bases). V was pared by 6 bases and J by 5 bases, with 8 bases between. The length of the CDR3 is 12 residues. The germline CDR1 and CDR2 sequences are MNHNY and SVGAGI (reference sequence). DNA of the CDR3: TGTGCCAGCAGCAAGACAGATCAGCCCCAGCATTTT. It specifies CASSKTDQPQHF.

This sequence joins TRBV28 and TRBJ2-1, with TRBD1 matching 7 bases. The V gene end was trimmed by 10 bases and the J gene end by 3 bases; junction bases not matched to a gene: 6. The CDR3 runs 13 residues. CDR1 and CDR2 (germline): MDHEN, SYDVKM. The chain's CDR3 is CATRDRLYNEQFF. The DNA of the CDR3 is TGTGCCACAAGGGACAGACTCTACAATGAGCAGTTCTTC.

J is TRBJ2-7 and V is TRBV5-3, with a possible D match to TRBD1 (5 bases). TRBV5-3 is an ORF, and what it does is uncertain. The V end was cut by 6 bases, the J end by 0 bases, with 19 bases between. The CDR3 extends over 16 amino acids. CDR3 nucleotide sequence: TGTGCCAGAACCGGGCGGTGGCAGGGTCGCTCCTACGAGCAGTACTTC. It codes for CARTGRWQGRSYEQYF.

This clone was counted between two and nine times. V usage is TRBV18 and J usage is TRBJ2-1, with TRBD2 identical over 11 bases. Germline V CDR1 and CDR2: KGHSH, LQKENI. CDR3 size: 15 residues. J was trimmed by 10 bases and V by 0 bases; bases with no gene match: 5. CDR3 coding DNA: TGTGCCAGCTCACCACCGGATCTAGCGGGGGGCGAGCAGTTCTTC. Encoded protein: CASSPPDLAGGEQFF.

In this sample, this clone turned up many times. As DNA, the CDR3 is TGTGCCAGCATTAACAGGGGGAAGACCTACGAGCAGTACTTC. Translated, it gives CASINRGKTYEQYF. The rearrangement links TRBV28 to TRBJ2-7, with TRBD1 identical over 8 bases. V lost 7 bases, J lost 2 bases, and 7 bases stayed unmatched. Germline CDR1 and CDR2: MDHEN and SYDVKM. This CDR3 is built from 14 residues.

The V and J genes are TRBV2 and TRBJ1-4; 9 nucleotides agree with TRBD1. The germline V gene has CDR1 SNHLY and CDR2 FYNNEI. J lost 8 bases, V lost 5 bases, and 21 bases had no gene match. The CDR3 is 19 amino acids. The CDR3 sequence is CASSQTGIGTGFYREKLFF. The CDR3 DNA reads as TGTGCCAGCAGTCAGACAGGCATCGGGACAGGGTTTTATAGGGAAAAACTGTTTTTT.

The rearrangement uses TRBV18 and TRBJ2-2; D not certain. CDR1 KGHSH and CDR2 LQKENI come from the germline V gene. Trimming took 0 bases from V and 5 from J, leaving 7 bases between them. This CDR3 has 14 residues. Written as DNA, the CDR3 is TGTGCCAGCTCACCACCTCGGTCAACCGGGGAGCTGTTTTTT. This gives the protein CASSPPRSTGELFF. Filled out from reference TRBV18 and TRBJ2-2, the complete variable domain reads NAGVMQNPRHLVRRRGQEARLRCSPMKGHSHVYWYRQLPEEGLKFMVYLQKENIIDESGMPKERFSAEFPKEGPSILRIQQVVRGDSAAYFCASSPPRSTGELFFGEGSRLTVL.

There are a few counts of this clone. This rearrangement joins TRBV28 to TRBJ1-2; TRBD1 might be the D (6 bases). V shed 5 bases and J shed 6 bases, with 16 bases lying between them. There are 14 residues in the CDR3. The germline V gene has CDR1 MDHEN and CDR2 SYDVKM. The chain's CDR3 is CASSPLDRFHGYTF. CDR3 in DNA: TGTGCCAGCAGTCCATTAGACAGGTTCCATGGCTACACCTTC.

This chain's CDR3 is CASSNQPGTSGRSEQFF. In DNA form, the CDR3 reads TGTGCCAGCAGCAATCAACCCGGGACTAGCGGGAGGAGTGAGCAGTTCTTC. The chain has TRBV3-1 (or the pseudogene TRBV3-2) and TRBJ2-1; 15 bases are shared with TRBD2. The CDR3 extends over 17 amino acids. With V trimmed by 5 bases and J by 9 bases, 11 bases remained unmatched. CDR1 is LGHDT and CDR2 is YNNKEL in the germline V gene (reference sequence).

The chain employs TRBV18 and TRBJ1-6; 8 nucleotides line up with TRBD1. The CDR3 has 14 residues. Per the germline V gene, CDR1 is KGHSH and CDR2 is LQKENI. Unmatched junction bases numbered 5, after V lost 6 bases and J lost 7 bases. CDR3 bases: TGTGCCAGCTCGAGGACAGGGAGCAATTCACCCCTCCACTTT. Protein sequence: CASSRTGSNSPLHF.

This chain connects TRBV24-1 to TRBJ2-3, with 7 bases fitting TRBD1. The CDR3 totals 13 residues. The germline V gene encodes CDR1 KGHDR and CDR2 SFDVKD. The ends lost 6 bases at V and 2 bases at J; junction bases unmatched: 1. As DNA, the CDR3 is TGTGCCACCAGTCAGGGGGACACAGATACGCAGTATTTT. Its protein product is CATSQGDTDTQYF.

This clone has just one count. The chain couples TRBV4-2 to TRBJ1-2; a possible D gene is TRBD1 (5 bases). CDR1 and CDR2 from the germline V gene are LGHNA and YNFKEQ. The CDR3 covers 13 residues. V was pared by 6 bases and J by 5 bases, with 13 bases between. The CDR3 is CASRTAGVYGYTF. The CDR3 DNA is TGTGCCAGCAGAACCGCGGGGGTTTATGGCTACACCTTC.

The chain links TRBV2 to TRBJ1-5, with D possibly matching TRBD1 (6 bases). The germline V and J ends were trimmed by 3 bases and 7 bases, with 16 bases remaining between them. Per the germline V gene, CDR1 is SNHLY and CDR2 is FYNNEI. The CDR3 spans 15 residues. CDR3 nucleotides: TGTGCCAGCAGTGATATGGACAGTTATGAACAGCCCCAGCATTTT. Its protein is CASSDMDSYEQPQHF.

This clone has more than one count but fewer than ten. The chain combines TRBV18 with TRBJ1-2; no clear D. Germline loops: CDR1 KGHSH, CDR2 LQKENI. The CDR3 consists of 13 residues. V was shortened by 6 bases and J by 8 bases, with 16 bases between the two germline ends. The CDR3 here is CASSPQRENGYTF. The CDR3 DNA reads TGTGCCAGCTCCCCCCAAAGAGAAAACGGCTACACCTTC.

The V and J genes are TRBV6-5 and TRBJ2-1, with TRBD1 matching 8 bases. The length of the CDR3 is 14 residues. Germline V gene lookup returns CDR1 MNHEY and CDR2 SVGAGI. J was trimmed by 5 bases and V by 8 bases; bases with no gene match: 8. This chain's CDR3 is CASPPGQENNEQFF. The CDR3 DNA follows: TGTGCCAGCCCCCCGGGACAGGAGAACAATGAGCAGTTCTTC.

J is TRBJ2-5 and V is TRBV9; TRBD2 aligns across 7 bases. CDR1 and CDR2 (germline): SGDLS, YYNGEE. The CDR3 has 15 amino acids. J was trimmed by 5 bases and V by 4 bases; bases with no gene match: 11. The CDR3 loop is CASSPLGGSYETQYF. The CDR3, as DNA: TGTGCCAGCAGCCCCCTCGGCGGGAGTTACGAGACCCAGTACTTC.

The rearrangement joins TRBV6-6 to TRBJ1-5; 7 nucleotides match TRBD1. The CDR3 sequence is 13 residues long. Germline CDR1 and CDR2: MNHNY and SVGAGI (reference sequence). Trimming cost V 4 bases and J 6 bases; bases outside gene matches: 3. Written as DNA, the CDR3 is TGTGCCAGCAGTTCAGGGGGAGCTCAGCCCCAGCATTTT. Translating it yields CASSSGGAQPQHF.

V usage is TRBV19 and J usage is TRBJ1-4; no definite D call. Germline CDR1 LNHDA, CDR2 SQIVND (reference sequence). The CDR3 spans 15 residues. V was cut by 3 bases and J by 4 bases, with 12 bases left in between. The CDR3: CASSIFGQSNEKLFF. The CDR3 region has the DNA TGTGCCAGTAGTATTTTTGGGCAGAGTAATGAAAAACTGTTTTTT.